The 8 T cell receptor beta chains below were found in one sample sequenced in a study of blood T cell repertoires in COVID-19. Sequencing used immunoSEQ multiplex PCR; TCRdb keeps in-frame clones, though not all of them. The data contain approximately 170,000 clones, roughly nine tenths of them singletons. The sequenced sample was peripheral blood. The receptors come from a man younger than 30 who had recovered from COVID-19.

This clone was observed once. The genes are TRBV15 and TRBJ2-7; TRBD2 is a possible D gene (5 bases). The germline V gene has CDR1 LNHNV and CDR2 YYDKDF (reference sequence). This CDR3 comprises 14 residues. V was clipped by 4 bases and J by 2 bases, with 12 bases between them. The CDR3 sequence: CATSKAGLTYEQYF. The CDR3 nucleotides are TGTGCCACCAGCAAAGCCGGACTGACCTACGAGCAGTACTTC. The complete variable domain, with remaining parts taken from reference TRBV15 and TRBJ2-7, reads DAMVIQNPRYQVTQFGKPVTLSCSQTLNHNVMYWYQQKSSQAPKLLFHYYDKDFNNEADTPDNFQSRRPNTSFCFLDIRSPGLGDTAMYLCATSKAGLTYEQYFGPGTRLTVT.

This sequence joins TRBV29-1 and TRBJ1-2, with no clear D. Trimming took 8 bases from V and 2 from J, leaving 9 bases between them. Germline V CDR1 and CDR2: SQVTM, ANQGSEA. The CDR3 is 11 amino acids. CDR3 bases: TGCAGCCTGGGAGGGAACTATGGCTACACCTTC. This gives the protein CSLGGNYGYTF.

The genes are TRBV3-1 (or the pseudogene TRBV3-2) and TRBJ2-7; D unresolved. Looked up from germline, CDR1 is LGHDT and CDR2 is YNNKEL (reference sequence). The CDR3 has 12 residues. Trimming left V 1 base short and J 6 bases short, with 7 bases between. CDR3 region: CASSQGVSEQYF. CDR3 nucleotide sequence: TGTGCCAGCAGCCAAGGAGTTTCCGAGCAGTACTTC.

The chain combines TRBV15 with TRBJ1-4; 7 bases are shared with TRBD1. Unmatched junction bases numbered 1, after V lost 3 bases and J lost 6 bases. Germline assignment: CDR1 LNHNV and CDR2 YYDKDF (reference sequence). The CDR3 is made up of 13 amino acids. The CDR3 nucleotides are TGTGCCACCAGCAGGGGACAGTATGAAAAACTGTTTTTT. Translation: CATSRGQYEKLFF.

The chain carries TRBV28 and TRBJ2-7; D possibly corresponds to TRBD1 (6 bases). CDR1 is MDHEN, CDR2 SYDVKM, per germline. Deletions cut 6 bases from V and 5 bases from J, with 17 bases between. CDR3 length equals 14 residues. The CDR3 is CASSGRQGSNEQYF. In DNA, the CDR3 is TGTGCCAGCAGCGGCCGGCAGGGGTCCAACGAGCAGTACTTC.

The rearrangement links TRBV7-8 to TRBJ2-1; D might be TRBD2 (6 bases). Germline CDR1 is SGHVS and CDR2 is FQNEAQ. The CDR3 runs 16 residues. V lost 8 bases and J 3 bases, leaving 20 bases between the germline ends. CDR3 in DNA: TGTGCCAGCTCTCTCTCTAGAGGGACTTACTACAATGAGCAGTTCTTC. This translates into CASSLSRGTYYNEQFF.

This chain joins TRBV4-1 and TRBJ2-7, with 8 positions matching TRBD2. This CDR3 spans 16 amino acids. Unmatched junction bases numbered 8, after V lost 0 bases and J lost 4 bases. Germline-derived CDR1 and CDR2 are MGHRA and YSYEKL. The DNA of the CDR3 is TGCGCCAGCAGCCAAGACGGTGAGCGGGAGAGGTACGAGCAGTACTTC. Translated: CASSQDGERERYEQYF.

The rearrangement links TRBV7-8 to TRBJ1-5; 8 nucleotides match TRBD1. From germline, CDR1 is SGHVS and CDR2 FQNEAQ. The CDR3 has 17 residues. J was trimmed by 7 bases and V by 5 bases; bases with no gene match: 16. CDR3 region: CASSPVGTGYTEQPQHF. The CDR3 DNA follows: TGTGCCAGCAGCCCTGTCGGGACAGGTTATACGGAGCAGCCCCAGCATTTT. Variable domain in full (rest from reference TRBV7-8 and TRBJ1-5): GAGVSQSPRYKVAKRGQDVALRCDPISGHVSLFWYQQALGQGPEFLTYFQNEAQLDKSGLPSDRFFAERPEGSVSTLKIQRTQQEDSAVYLCASSPVGTGYTEQPQHFGDGTRLSIL.